This T cell receptor beta chain was recorded in a study of blood T cell repertoires in COVID-19. Study context: In each case, the material was cDNA or gDNA derived from T cells, B-cell-depleted T cells, or PBMCs.

Using immunoSEQ multiplex PCR, the repertoire was profiled, and TCRdb retains in-frame clones only, with some absent. The sample contains 250,000 to 300,000 clones, approximately 92% of which appear only once. Individuals drawn from 20 to 30 US areas were roughly 18 to 95 years old. Allocation to cohorts depended on clinical history reported by the participants. Trimming shortened V by 6 bases and J by 0 bases, and 15 bases separated the two germline ends. Germline assignment: CDR1 MDHEN and CDR2 SYDVKM. This CDR3 is 16 amino acids long. The clonotype originates from a woman aged 25 to 45 who had recovered from COVID-19. This sequence joins TRBV28 and TRBJ1-5, with D maybe TRBD1 (6 bases). Sequenced sample: PBMCs or T cells enriched from blood (not recorded which). The CDR3 DNA reads as TGTGCCAGCAGAAAACTACAGGGATTTAGCAATCAGCCCCAGCATTTT. It translates to CASRKLQGFSNQPQHF.